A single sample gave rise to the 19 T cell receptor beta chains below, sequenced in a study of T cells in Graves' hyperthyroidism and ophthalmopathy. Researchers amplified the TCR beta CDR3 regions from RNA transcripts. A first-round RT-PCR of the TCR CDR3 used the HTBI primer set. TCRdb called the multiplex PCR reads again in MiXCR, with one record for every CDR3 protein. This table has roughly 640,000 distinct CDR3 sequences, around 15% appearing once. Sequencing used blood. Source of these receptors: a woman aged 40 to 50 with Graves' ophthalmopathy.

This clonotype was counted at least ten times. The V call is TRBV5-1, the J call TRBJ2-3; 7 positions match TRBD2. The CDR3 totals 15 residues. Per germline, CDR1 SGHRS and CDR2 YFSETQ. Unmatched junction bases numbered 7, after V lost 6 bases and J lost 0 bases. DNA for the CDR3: TGCGCCAGCACCTTCCTAGCGGATAGCACAGATACGCAGTATTTT. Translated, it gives CASTFLADSTDTQYF.

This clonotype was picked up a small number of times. This CDR3 is CASSSRTSGVFNEQFF. The DNA of the CDR3 is TGCGCCAGCAGCTCCCGGACTAGCGGGGTCTTTAATGAGCAGTTCTTC. V and J are TRBV5-1 and TRBJ2-1; 12 bases are a match to TRBD2. The germline V gene has CDR1 SGHRS and CDR2 YFSETQ. The junction had 8 bases not matched to a gene; V was cut back by 3 bases and J by 7 bases. CDR3 length: 16 residues.

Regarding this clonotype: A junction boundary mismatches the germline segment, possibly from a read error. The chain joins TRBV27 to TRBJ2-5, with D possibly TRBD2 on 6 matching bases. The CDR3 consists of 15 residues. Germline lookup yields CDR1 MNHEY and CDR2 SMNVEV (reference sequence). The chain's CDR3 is CASSLTRERQEAQYF. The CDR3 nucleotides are TGTGCCAGCAGTTTAACACGGGAGCGGCAAGAGGCCCAGTACTTC.

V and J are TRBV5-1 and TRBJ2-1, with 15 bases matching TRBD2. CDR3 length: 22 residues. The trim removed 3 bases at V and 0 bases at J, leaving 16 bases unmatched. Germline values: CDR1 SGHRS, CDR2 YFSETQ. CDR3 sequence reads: CASSSFLKGLAGGLSSYNEQFF. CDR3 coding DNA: TGCGCCAGCAGCTCATTTCTGAAGGGACTAGCGGGAGGACTTAGCTCCTACAATGAGCAGTTCTTC.

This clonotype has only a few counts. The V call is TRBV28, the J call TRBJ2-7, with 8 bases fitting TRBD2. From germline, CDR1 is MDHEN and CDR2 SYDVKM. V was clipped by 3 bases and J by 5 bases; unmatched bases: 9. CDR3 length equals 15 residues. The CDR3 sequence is CASSLVAAGAHEQYF. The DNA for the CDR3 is TGTGCCAGCAGTTTGGTGGCAGCGGGAGCACACGAGCAGTACTTC.

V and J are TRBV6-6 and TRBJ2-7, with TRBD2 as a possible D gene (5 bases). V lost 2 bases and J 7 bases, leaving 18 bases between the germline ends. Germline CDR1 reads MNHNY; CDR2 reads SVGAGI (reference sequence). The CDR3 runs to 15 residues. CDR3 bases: TGTGCCAGCAGTTACGGACTCCTGACTTTAGAAGAGCAGTACTTC. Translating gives CASSYGLLTLEEQYF.

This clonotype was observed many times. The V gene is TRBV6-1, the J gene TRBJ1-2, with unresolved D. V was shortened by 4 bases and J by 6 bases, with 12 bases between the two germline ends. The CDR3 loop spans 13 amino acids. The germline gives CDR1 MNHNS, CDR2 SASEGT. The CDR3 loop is CASSVYLGDGYTF. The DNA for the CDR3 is TGTGCCAGCAGTGTATATTTGGGAGATGGCTACACCTTC.

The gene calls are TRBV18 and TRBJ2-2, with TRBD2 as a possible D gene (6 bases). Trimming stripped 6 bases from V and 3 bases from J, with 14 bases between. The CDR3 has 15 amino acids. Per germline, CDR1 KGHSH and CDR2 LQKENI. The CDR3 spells CASSKSGEDTGELFF. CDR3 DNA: TGTGCCAGCTCGAAATCCGGGGAGGACACCGGGGAGCTGTTTTTT.

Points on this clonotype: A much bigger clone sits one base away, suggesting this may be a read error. For the CDR3, the DNA is TGTGCCAGCAGTCAGACAGGGCACTATGGCTTCACCTTC. Translated, it gives CASSQTGHYGFTF. This chain joins TRBV6-2 or TRBV6-3 and TRBJ1-2, with 7 bases that match TRBD1. CDR3 length: 13 amino acids. CDR1 MNHEY and CDR2 SVGEGT come from the germline V gene.

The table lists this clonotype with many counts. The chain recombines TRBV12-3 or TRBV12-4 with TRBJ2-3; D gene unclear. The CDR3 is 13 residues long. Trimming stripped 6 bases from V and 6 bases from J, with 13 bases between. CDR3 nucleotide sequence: TGTGCCAGCAGCTTGGTGCAGGTGGATACGCAGTATTTT. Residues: CASSLVQVDTQYF.

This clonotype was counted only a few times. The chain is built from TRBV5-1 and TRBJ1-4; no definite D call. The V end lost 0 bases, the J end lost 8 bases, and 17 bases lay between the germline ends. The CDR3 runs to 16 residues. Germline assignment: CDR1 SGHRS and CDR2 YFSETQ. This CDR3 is CASSLEEASLGEKLFF. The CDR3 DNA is TGCGCCAGCAGCTTGGAGGAGGCCTCCCTTGGCGAAAAACTGTTTTTT. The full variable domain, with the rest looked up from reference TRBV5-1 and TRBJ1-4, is KAGVTQTPRYLIKTRGQQVTLSCSPISGHRSVSWYQQTPGQGLQFLFEYFSETQRNKGNFPGRFSGRQFSNSRSEMNVSTLELGDSALYLCASSLEEASLGEKLFFGSGTQLSVL.

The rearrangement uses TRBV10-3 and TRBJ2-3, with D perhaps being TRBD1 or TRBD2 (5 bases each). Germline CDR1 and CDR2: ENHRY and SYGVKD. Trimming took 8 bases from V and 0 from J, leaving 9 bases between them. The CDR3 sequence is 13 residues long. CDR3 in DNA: TGTGCCATCGGGACCTCTAGCACAGATACGCAGTATTTT. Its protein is CAIGTSSTDTQYF.

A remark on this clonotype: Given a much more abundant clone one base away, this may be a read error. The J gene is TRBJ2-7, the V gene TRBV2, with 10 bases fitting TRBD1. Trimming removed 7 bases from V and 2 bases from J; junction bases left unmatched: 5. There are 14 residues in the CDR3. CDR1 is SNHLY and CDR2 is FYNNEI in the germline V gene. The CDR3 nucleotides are TGTGCCAGCAAGGGACAGGGGCATGCCTACGAGCAGTACTTC. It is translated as CASKGQGHAYEQYF.

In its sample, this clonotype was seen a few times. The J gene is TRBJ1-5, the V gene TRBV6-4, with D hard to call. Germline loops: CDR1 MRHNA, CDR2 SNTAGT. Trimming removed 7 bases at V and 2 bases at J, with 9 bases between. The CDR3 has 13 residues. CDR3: CASIPSGNQPQHF. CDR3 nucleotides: TGTGCCAGCATACCCTCGGGCAATCAGCCCCAGCATTTT.

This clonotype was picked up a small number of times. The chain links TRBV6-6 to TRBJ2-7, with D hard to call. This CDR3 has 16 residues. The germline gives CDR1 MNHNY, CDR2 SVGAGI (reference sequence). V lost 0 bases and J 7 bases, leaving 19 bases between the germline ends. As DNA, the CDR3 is TGTGCCAGCAGTTACTCAGAGGACCCGAGGTTGGGGGAGCAGTACTTC. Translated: CASSYSEDPRLGEQYF.

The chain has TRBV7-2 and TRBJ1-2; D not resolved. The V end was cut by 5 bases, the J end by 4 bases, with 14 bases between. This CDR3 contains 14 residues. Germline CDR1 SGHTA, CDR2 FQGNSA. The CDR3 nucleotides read TGTGCCAGCAGCATCGAACGGACGGCCTATGGCTACACCTTC. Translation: CASSIERTAYGYTF.

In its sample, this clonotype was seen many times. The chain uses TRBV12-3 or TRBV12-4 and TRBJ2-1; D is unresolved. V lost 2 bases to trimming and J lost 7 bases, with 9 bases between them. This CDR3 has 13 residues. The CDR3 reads CASSLLVPNEQFF. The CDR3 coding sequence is TGTGCCAGCAGTTTACTAGTTCCGAATGAGCAGTTCTTC.

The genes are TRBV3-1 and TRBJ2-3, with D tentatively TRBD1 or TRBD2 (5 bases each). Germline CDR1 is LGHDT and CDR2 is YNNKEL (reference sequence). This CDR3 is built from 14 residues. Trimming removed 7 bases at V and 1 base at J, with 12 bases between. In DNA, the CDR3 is TGTGCCAGCACCCGTAGGGGAGGCACAGATACGCAGTATTTT. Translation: CASTRRGGTDTQYF.

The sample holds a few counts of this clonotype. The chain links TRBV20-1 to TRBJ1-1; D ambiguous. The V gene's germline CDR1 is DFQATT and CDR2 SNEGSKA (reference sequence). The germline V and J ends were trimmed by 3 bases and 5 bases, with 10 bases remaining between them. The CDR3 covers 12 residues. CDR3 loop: CSASSSPTEAFF. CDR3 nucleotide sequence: TGCAGTGCTAGTTCTTCCCCAACTGAAGCTTTCTTT.